This T cell receptor beta chain is from a study of blood T cell repertoires in COVID-19. Overall study: Both acute and convalescent COVID-19 samples were obtained from the United States, Italy and Spain. In each case, the material was cDNA or gDNA derived from T cells, B-cell-depleted T cells, or PBMCs.

The V gene's germline CDR1 is SGHRS and CDR2 YFSETQ. Trimming took off 2 bases at V and 4 bases at J, with 9 bases between the two ends. The CDR3 has 13 residues. Authors' processing steps: Cell counts per sample came from amplifying reference gene primers. Data came from immunoSEQ multiplex PCR; TCRdb stores just in-frame clones and leaves some out. That table supplies the V and J calls and clone size; D and trimming were determined from the DNA. The table lists 120,000 to 150,000 clones, 80% to 90% of them singletons. The chain joins TRBV5-1 to TRBJ1-1; possibly TRBD1 for D (6 bases). Sequenced sample: peripheral blood. This TCR came from a woman between 50 and 59 years old with acute or convalescent COVID-19. The CDR3 here is CASSLRDITEAFF. As DNA, the CDR3 is TGCGCCAGCAGCTTAAGGGACATCACTGAAGCTTTCTTT.